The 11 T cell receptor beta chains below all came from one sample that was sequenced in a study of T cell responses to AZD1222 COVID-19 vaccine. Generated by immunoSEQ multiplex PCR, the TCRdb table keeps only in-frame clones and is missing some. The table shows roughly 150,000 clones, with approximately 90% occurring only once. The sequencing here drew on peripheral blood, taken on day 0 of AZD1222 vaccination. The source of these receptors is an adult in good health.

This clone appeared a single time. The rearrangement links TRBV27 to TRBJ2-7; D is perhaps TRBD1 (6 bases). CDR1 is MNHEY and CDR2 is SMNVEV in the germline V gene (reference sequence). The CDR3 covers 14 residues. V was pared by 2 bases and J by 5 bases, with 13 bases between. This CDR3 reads CASSLTPGGDEQYF. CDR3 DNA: TGTGCCAGCAGTTTAACGCCTGGGGGCGACGAGCAGTACTTC.

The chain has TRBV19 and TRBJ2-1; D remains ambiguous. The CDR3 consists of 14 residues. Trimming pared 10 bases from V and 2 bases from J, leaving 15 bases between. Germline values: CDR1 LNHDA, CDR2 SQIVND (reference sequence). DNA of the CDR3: TGTGCCACCAATTCACGATCGGCCTACAATGAGCAGTTCTTC. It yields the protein CATNSRSAYNEQFF.

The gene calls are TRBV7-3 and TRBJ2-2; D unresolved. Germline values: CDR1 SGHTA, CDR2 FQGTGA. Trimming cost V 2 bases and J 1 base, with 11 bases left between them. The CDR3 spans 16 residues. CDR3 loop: CASSLGPVRNTGELFF. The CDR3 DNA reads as TGTGCCAGCAGCTTAGGCCCGGTGAGGAACACCGGGGAGCTGTTTTTT.

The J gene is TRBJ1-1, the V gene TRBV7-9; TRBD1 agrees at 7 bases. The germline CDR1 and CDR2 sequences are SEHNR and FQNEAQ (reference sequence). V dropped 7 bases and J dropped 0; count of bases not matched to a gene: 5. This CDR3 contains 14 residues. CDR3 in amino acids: CASTTTGMNTEAFF. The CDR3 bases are TGTGCCAGCACCACGACAGGGATGAACACTGAAGCTTTCTTT. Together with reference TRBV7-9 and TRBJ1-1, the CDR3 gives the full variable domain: DTGVSQNPRHKITKRGQNVTFRCDPISEHNRLYWYRQTLGQGPEFLTYFQNEAQLEKSRLLSDRFSAERPKGSFSTLEIQRTEQGDSAMYLCASTTTGMNTEAFFGQGTRLTVV.

CDR3 bases: TGTGCCAGCAGCAAAGGTGATCTGAAGAAGGGCTACACCTTC. This codes for CASSKGDLKKGYTF. The chain couples TRBV21-1 to TRBJ1-2. TRBV21-1 is reported as a pseudogene. The CDR3 runs to 14 residues.

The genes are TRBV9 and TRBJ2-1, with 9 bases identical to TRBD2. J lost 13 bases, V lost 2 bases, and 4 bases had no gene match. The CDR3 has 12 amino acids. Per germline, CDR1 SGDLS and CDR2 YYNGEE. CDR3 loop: CASSVSGSTQFF. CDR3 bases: TGTGCCAGCAGCGTTAGCGGGAGTACCCAGTTCTTC. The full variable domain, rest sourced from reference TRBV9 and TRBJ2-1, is DSGVTQTPKHLITATGQRVTLRCSPRSGDLSVYWYQQSLDQGLQFLIQYYNGEERAKGNILERFSAQQFPDLHSELNLSSLELGDSALYFCASSVSGSTQFFGPGTRLTVL.

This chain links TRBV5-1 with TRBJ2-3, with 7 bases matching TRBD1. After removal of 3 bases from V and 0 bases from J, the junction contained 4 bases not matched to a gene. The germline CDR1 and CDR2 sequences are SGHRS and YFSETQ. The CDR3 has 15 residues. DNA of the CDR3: TGCGCCAGCAGCTGGGACAGACCTAGCACAGATACGCAGTATTTT. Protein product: CASSWDRPSTDTQYF. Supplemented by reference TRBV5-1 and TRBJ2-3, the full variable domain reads KAGVTQTPRYLIKTRGQQVTLSCSPISGHRSVSWYQQTPGQGLQFLFEYFSETQRNKGNFPGRFSGRQFSNSRSEMNVSTLELGDSALYLCASSWDRPSTDTQYFGPGTRLTVL.

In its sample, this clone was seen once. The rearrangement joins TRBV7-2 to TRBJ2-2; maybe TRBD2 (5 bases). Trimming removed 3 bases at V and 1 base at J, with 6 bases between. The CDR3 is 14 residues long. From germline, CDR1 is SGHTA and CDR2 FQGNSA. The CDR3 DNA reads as TGTGCCAGCAGCTTTGCGGGGAACACCGGGGAGCTGTTTTTT. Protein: CASSFAGNTGELFF.

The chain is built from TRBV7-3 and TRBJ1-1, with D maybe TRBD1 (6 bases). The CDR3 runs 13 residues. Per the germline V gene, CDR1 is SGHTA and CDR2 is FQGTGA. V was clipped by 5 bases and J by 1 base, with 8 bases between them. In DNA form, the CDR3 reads TGTGCCAGCAGCCTGGGACAGAACACTGAAGCTTTCTTT. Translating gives CASSLGQNTEAFF.

CDR3 amino acids: CASSRIRSSYNEQFF. DNA of the CDR3: TGTGCCAGCAGTCGGATTAGGAGCTCCTACAATGAGCAGTTCTTC. This chain uses TRBV7-9 with TRBJ2-1; D unresolved. Per the germline V gene, CDR1 is SEHNR and CDR2 is FQNEAQ (reference sequence). The CDR3 loop spans 15 amino acids. V shed 6 bases and J shed 0 bases, with 12 bases lying between them.

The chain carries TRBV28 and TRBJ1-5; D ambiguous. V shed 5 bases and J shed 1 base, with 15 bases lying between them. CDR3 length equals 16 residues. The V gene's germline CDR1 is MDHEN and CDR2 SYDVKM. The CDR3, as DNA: TGTGCCAGCAGTCTTCGGGCCCTTTTGAGCAATCAGCCCCAGCATTTT. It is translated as CASSLRALLSNQPQHF.